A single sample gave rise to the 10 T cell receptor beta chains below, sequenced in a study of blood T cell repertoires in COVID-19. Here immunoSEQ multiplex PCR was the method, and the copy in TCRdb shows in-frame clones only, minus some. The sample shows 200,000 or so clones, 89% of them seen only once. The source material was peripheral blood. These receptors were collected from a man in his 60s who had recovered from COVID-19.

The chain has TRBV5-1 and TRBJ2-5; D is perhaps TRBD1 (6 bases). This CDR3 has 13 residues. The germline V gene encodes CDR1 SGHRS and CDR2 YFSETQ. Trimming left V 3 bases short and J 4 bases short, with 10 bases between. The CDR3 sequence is CASSSGASETQYF. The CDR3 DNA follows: TGCGCCAGCAGCTCAGGGGCATCAGAGACCCAGTACTTC. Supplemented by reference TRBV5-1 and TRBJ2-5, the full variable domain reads KAGVTQTPRYLIKTRGQQVTLSCSPISGHRSVSWYQQTPGQGLQFLFEYFSETQRNKGNFPGRFSGRQFSNSRSEMNVSTLELGDSALYLCASSSGASETQYFGPGTRLLVL.

CDR3 protein: CASSLQGAEAFF. For the CDR3, the DNA is TGTGCCAGCTCACTACAGGGGGCTGAAGCTTTCTTT. This chain uses TRBV18 with TRBJ1-1, with 8 bases lining up with TRBD1. V lost 4 bases and J lost 6; bases outside the gene matches: 1. The CDR3 loop spans 12 amino acids. From germline, CDR1 is KGHSH and CDR2 LQKENI.

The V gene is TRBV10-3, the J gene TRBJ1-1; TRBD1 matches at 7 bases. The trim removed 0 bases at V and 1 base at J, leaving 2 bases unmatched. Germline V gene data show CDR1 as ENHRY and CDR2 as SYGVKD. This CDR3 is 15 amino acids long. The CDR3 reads CAISESTGWNTEAFF. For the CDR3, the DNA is TGTGCCATCAGTGAGTCGACAGGGTGGAACACTGAAGCTTTCTTT.

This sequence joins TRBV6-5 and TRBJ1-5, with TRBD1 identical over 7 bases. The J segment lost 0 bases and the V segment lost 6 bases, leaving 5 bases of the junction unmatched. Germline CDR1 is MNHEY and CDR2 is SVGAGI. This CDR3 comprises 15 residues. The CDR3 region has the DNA TGTGCCAGCAGGCTGGGACAGTATAGCAATCAGCCCCAGCATTTT. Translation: CASRLGQYSNQPQHF.

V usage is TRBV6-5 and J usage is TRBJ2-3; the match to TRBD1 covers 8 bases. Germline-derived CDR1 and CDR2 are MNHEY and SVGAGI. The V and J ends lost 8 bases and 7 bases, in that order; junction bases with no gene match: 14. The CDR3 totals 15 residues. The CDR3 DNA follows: TGTGCCAGCCGCAAAAGGGCAGGGGGCGATTATACGCAGTATTTT. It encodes CASRKRAGGDYTQYF.

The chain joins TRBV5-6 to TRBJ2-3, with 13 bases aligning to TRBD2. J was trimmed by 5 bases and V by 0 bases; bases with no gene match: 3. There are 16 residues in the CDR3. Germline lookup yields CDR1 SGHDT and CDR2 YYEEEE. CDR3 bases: TGTGCCAGCAGCTTGGGACTAGCGGGAGGTAAAGATACGCAGTATTTT. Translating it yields CASSLGLAGGKDTQYF.

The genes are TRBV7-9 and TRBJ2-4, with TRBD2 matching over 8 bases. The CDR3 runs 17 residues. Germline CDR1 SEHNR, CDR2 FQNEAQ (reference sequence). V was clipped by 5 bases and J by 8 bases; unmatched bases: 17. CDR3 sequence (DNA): TGTGCCAGCAGCCTGAGTCTGGTATCCGGGGGGGCTCACATTCAGTACTTC. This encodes CASSLSLVSGGAHIQYF.

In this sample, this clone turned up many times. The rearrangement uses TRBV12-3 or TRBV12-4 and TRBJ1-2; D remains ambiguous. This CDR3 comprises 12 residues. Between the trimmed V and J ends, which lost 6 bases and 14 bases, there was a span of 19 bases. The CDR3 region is CASSSLGVAYTF. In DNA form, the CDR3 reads TGTGCCAGCAGCTCCCTCGGGGTCGCATATACCTTC.

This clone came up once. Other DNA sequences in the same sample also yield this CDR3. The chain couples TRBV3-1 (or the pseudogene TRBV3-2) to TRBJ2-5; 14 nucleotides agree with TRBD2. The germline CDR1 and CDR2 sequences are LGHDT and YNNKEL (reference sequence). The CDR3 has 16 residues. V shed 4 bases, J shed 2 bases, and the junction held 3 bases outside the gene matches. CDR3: CASSPGLAGGQETQYF. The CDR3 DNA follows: TGTGCCAGCAGCCCCGGACTAGCGGGAGGTCAAGAGACCCAGTACTTC.

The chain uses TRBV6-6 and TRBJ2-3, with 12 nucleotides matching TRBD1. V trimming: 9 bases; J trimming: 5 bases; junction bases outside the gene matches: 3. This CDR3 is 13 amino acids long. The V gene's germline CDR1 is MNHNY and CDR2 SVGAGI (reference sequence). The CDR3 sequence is CASRDRGRDTQYF. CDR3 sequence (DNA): TGTGCCAGTCGGGACAGGGGGCGAGATACGCAGTATTTT.